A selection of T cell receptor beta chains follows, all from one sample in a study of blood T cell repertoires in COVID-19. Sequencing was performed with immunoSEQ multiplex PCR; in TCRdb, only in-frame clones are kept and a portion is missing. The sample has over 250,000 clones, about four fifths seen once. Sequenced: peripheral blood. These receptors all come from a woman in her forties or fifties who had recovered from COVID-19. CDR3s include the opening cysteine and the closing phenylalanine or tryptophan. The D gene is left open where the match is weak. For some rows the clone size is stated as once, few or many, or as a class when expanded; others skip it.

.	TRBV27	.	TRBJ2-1	TGTGCCAGCAGTCCCCAGAGGGTAGCGGCAGGGAATGAGCAGTTCTTC	CASSPQRVAAGNEQFF
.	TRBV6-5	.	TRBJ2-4	TGTGCCAGCAGTTTAGGGGTCGCGGCAAAAAACATTCAGTACTTC	CASSLGVAAKNIQYF
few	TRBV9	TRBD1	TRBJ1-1	TGTGCCAGCAGCGCAAGACAGGGTTTGGCTGAAGCTTTCTTT	CASSARQGLAEAFF
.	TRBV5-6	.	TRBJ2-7	TGTGCCAGCAGCCTCCAGGGTCGCTCCTACGAGCAGTACTTC	CASSLQGRSYEQYF
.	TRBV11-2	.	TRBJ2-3	TGTGCCAGCAGCTTAGAGGGCCGGACAGATACGCAGTATTTT	CASSLEGRTDTQYF
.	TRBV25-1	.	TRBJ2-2	TGTGCCAGCAGTAGGGTAATAGCAGGGTCGAGTATCGGGGAGCTGTTTTTT	CASSRVIAGSSIGELFF
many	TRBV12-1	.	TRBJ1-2	TGTGCCAGCAGCTCCCCGGAAGGGGGAGACTATGGCTACACCTTC	CASSSPEGGDYGYTF
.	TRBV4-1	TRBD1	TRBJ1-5	TGCGCCAGCAGCCCTATCCCGGGACAGGAGACGGGGAAGCCCCAGCATTTT	CASSPIPGQETGKPQHF
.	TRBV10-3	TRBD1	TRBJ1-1	TGTGCCATCAGTGAGGAGACAGGGGGTGAAGCTTTCTTT	CAISEETGGEAFF
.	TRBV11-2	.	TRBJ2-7	TGTGCCAGCAGCCCAGCCTACGAGCAGTACTTC	CASSPAYEQYF
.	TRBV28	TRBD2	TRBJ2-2	TGTGCCAGCGGGACTAGCGGGGAGGGGACCGGGGAGCTGTTTTTT	CASGTSGEGTGELFF
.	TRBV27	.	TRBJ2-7	TGTGCCAGCAGTTCAACCCGGACTGGCTGGTACGAGCAGTACTTC	CASSSTRTGWYEQYF
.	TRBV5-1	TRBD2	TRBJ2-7	TGCGCCAGCAGCTTGGCCCGACTAGCGGAAACCTACGAGCAGTACTTC	CASSLARLAETYEQYF
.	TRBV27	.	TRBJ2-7	TGTGCCAGCAGTTTATCCATCTCCTACGAGCAGTACTTC	CASSLSISYEQYF
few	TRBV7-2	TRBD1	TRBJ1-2	TGTGCCAGCAGCTTAGGTCAGGGGGCCTCTCTTGGCTACACCTTC	CASSLGQGASLGYTF
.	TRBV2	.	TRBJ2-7	TGTGCCAGCAGACTGAGCTACGAGCAGTACTTC	CASRLSYEQYF
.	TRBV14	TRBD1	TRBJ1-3	TGTGCCAGCAGCCAGTGGCCGACAGGGCCGTTCTCTGGAAACACCATATATTTT	CASSQWPTGPFSGNTIYF
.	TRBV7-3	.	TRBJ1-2	TGTGCCAGCAGCCCCCAGGGAGGGTATGGCTACACCTTC	CASSPQGGYGYTF
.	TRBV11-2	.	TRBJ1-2	TGTGCCAGCAGCTTACAGGGGAACTATGGCTACACCTTC	CASSLQGNYGYTF
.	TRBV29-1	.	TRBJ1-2	TGCAGCGCGCCGAGGGGGGGTAACTATGGCTACACCTTC	CSAPRGGNYGYTF
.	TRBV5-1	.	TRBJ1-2	TGCGCCAGCAGCGAGGAAGGGGGGGTCAGCTATGGCTACACCTTC	CASSEEGGVSYGYTF
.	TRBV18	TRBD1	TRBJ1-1	TGTGCCAGCTCACCTATGGGAGACAGGGAAAACACTGAAGCTTTCTTT	CASSPMGDRENTEAFF
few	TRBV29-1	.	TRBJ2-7	TGCAGCGTTGAAGATGGACAGACCTACGAGCAGTACTTC	CSVEDGQTYEQYF
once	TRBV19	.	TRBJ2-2	TGTGCCAGTAGGGGCTTGGGGGAGGTTGCCGGGGAGCTGTTTTTT	CASRGLGEVAGELFF
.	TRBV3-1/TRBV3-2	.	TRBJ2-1	TGTGCCAGCAGCCCAGGCAATGAGCAGTTCTTC	CASSPGNEQFF
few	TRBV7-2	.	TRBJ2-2	TGTGCCAGCAGCTTAGTTGGAGGAAACACCGGGGAGCTGTTTTTT	CASSLVGGNTGELFF
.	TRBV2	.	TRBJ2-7	TGTGCCAGTCGGGACTCCCCATCCTACGAGCAGTACTTC	CASRDSPSYEQYF
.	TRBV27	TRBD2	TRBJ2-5	TGTGCCAGCAGTTTATATAGGACTAGCGGGCCAGAGACCCAGTACTTC	CASSLYRTSGPETQYF
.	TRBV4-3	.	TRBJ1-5	TGCGCCAGCAGCCAAGATCACACGGGCCGGGACAAGCCCAATCAGCCCCAGCATTTT	CASSQDHTGRDKPNQPQHF
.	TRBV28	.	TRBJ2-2	TGTGCCAGCAGTTCACAGAAGGACATCACCGGGGAGCTGTTTTTT	CASSSQKDITGELFF
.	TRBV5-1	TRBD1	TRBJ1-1	TGCGCCAGCAGCCAGAGGACAGGGAACACTGAAGCTTTCTTT	CASSQRTGNTEAFF
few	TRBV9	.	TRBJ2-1	TGTGCCAGCAGCGTAGAACTGCTAAACTACAATGAGCAGTTCTTC	CASSVELLNYNEQFF
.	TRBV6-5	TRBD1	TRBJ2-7	TGTGCCAGCTCTCGGACAGGGGATATCTACGAGCAGTACTTC	CASSRTGDIYEQYF
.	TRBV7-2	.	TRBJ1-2	TGTGCCAGCAGCTTAGGACAGAGCTATGGCTACACCTTC	CASSLGQSYGYTF